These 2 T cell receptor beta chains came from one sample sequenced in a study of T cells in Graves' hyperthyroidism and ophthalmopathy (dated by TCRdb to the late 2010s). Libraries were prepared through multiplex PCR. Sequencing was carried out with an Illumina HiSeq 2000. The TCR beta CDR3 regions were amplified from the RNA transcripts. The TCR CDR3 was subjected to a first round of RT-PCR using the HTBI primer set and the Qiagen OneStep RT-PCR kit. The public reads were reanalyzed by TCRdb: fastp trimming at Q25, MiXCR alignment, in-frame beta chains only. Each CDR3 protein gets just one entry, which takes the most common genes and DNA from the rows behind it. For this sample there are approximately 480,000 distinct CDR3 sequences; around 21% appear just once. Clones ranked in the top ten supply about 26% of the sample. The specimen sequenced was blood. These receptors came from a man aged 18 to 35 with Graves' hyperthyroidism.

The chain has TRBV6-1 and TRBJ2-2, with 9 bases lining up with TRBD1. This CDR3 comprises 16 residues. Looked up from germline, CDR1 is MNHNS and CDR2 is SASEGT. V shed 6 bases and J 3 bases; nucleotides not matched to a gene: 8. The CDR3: CASRNTGTGYTGELFF. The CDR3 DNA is TGTGCCAGCAGGAACACCGGGACAGGGTACACCGGGGAGCTGTTTTTT.

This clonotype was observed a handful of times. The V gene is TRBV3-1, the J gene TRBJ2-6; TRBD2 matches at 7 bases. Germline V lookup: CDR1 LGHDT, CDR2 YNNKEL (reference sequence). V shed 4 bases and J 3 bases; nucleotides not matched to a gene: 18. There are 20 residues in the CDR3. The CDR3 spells CASSPRAGRETQNGANVLTF. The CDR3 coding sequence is TGTGCCAGCAGCCCCCGGGCAGGGCGGGAGACTCAAAATGGGGCCAACGTCCTGACTTTC. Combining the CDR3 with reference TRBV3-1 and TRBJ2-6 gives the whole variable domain DTAVSQTPKYLVTQMGNDKSIKCEQNLGHDTMYWYKQDSKKFLKIMFSYNNKELIINETVPNRFSPKSPDKAHLNLHINSLELGDSAVYFCASSPRAGRETQNGANVLTFGAGSRLTVL.